One and the same sample provided the 28 T cell receptor beta chains below, sequenced in a study of blood T cells in healthy people across ages. A second roughly 6 to 12 cycle PCR used barcoded and J-beta primers. TCRdb analysed the 5' RACE reads with MiXCR anew, one entry per CDR3 protein. In the table there are over 950,000 distinct CDR3 sequences, roughly two fifths of which are singletons. The sequenced sample consisted of blood. All receptors come from a man aged 18 to 29 in good health.

The rearrangement uses TRBV7-2 and TRBJ2-5; TRBD1 or TRBD2 may be the D gene (5 bases each). CDR1 is SGHTA, CDR2 FQGNSA, per germline. Trimming shortened V by 2 bases and J by 5 bases, and 15 bases separated the two germline ends. The length of the CDR3 is 15 residues. CDR3 coding DNA: TGTGCCAGCAGCTTAACCAGGGATGGGGGTGAGACCCAGTACTTC. This codes for CASSLTRDGGETQYF. The full variable domain, with the rest looked up from reference TRBV7-2 and TRBJ2-5, is GAGVSQSPSNKVTEKGKDVELRCDPISGHTALYWYRQSLGQGLEFLIYFQGNSAPDKSGLPSDRFSAERTGGSVSTLTIQRTQQEDSAVYLCASSLTRDGGETQYFGPGTRLLVL.

The chain uses TRBV28 and TRBJ1-1; no clear D gene. CDR1 and CDR2 (germline): MDHEN, SYDVKM. CDR3 length: 15 residues. V was shortened by 2 bases and J by 3 bases, with 13 bases between the two germline ends. CDR3 loop: CASSLASHRDTEAFF. CDR3 bases: TGTGCCAGCAGTTTAGCCTCCCATAGGGACACTGAAGCTTTCTTT.

The rearrangement joins TRBV20-1 to TRBJ2-5; TRBD1 is a possible D gene (5 bases). CDR3 size: 13 residues. CDR1 and CDR2 from the germline V gene are DFQATT and SNEGSKA (reference sequence). V was pared by 6 bases and J by 0 bases, with 11 bases between. CDR3 protein: CSASDSDQETQYF. The CDR3 bases are TGCAGTGCAAGCGACAGCGACCAAGAGACCCAGTACTTC.

This clonotype appeared a few times. This chain connects TRBV29-1 to TRBJ2-3, with D unclear. V shed 2 bases and J shed 0 bases, with 9 bases lying between them. The CDR3 loop spans 14 amino acids. CDR1 and CDR2 (germline): SQVTM, ANQGSEA. The CDR3 reads CSVERLLSTDTQYF. As DNA, the CDR3 is TGCAGCGTTGAAAGACTTTTAAGCACAGATACGCAGTATTTT.

The chain employs TRBV5-1 and TRBJ1-1, with D maybe TRBD1 (5 bases). The germline gives CDR1 SGHRS, CDR2 YFSETQ. This CDR3 comprises 14 residues. Trimming left V 0 bases short and J 4 bases short, with 10 bases between. The CDR3 spells CASSLGQLGTEAFF. CDR3 nucleotides: TGCGCCAGCAGCTTGGGACAGTTGGGCACTGAAGCTTTCTTT. Looking up the rest from reference TRBV5-1 and TRBJ1-1 gives the full variable domain: KAGVTQTPRYLIKTRGQQVTLSCSPISGHRSVSWYQQTPGQGLQFLFEYFSETQRNKGNFPGRFSGRQFSNSRSEMNVSTLELGDSALYLCASSLGQLGTEAFFGQGTRLTVV.

This clonotype was counted between two and nine times. The chain recombines TRBV4-3 with TRBJ1-2; D unclear. V was pared by 1 base and J by 0 bases, with 3 bases between. This CDR3 has 13 amino acids. Per germline, CDR1 LGHNA and CDR2 YSLEER. CDR3 sequence reads: CASSQVANYGYTF. CDR3 DNA: TGCGCCAGCAGCCAAGTTGCTAACTATGGCTACACCTTC.

The chain employs TRBV30 and TRBJ2-7; the D gene is possibly TRBD2 (6 bases). The CDR3 is 15 residues long. The V end was cut by 7 bases, the J end by 3 bases, with 22 bases between. Germline V gene data show CDR1 as GTSNPN and CDR2 as SVGIG (reference sequence). The CDR3 nucleotides are TGTGCCTCCAAACTTAATCGGGGGAGAAACTACGAGCAGTACTTC. This codes for CASKLNRGRNYEQYF.

The chain carries TRBV6-2 or TRBV6-3 and TRBJ1-2; D remains ambiguous. Trimming removed 7 bases at V and 4 bases at J, with 13 bases between. The germline CDR1 and CDR2 sequences are MNHEY and SVGEGT. This CDR3 comprises 13 residues. The CDR3 protein is CASNGPSPYGYTF. Here the CDR3 DNA reads TGTGCCAGCAATGGGCCGTCACCCTATGGCTACACCTTC.

The chain has TRBV29-1 and TRBJ2-5, with 11 bases identical to TRBD2. Germline lookup yields CDR1 SQVTM and CDR2 ANQGSEA. V shed 4 bases, J shed 1 base, and the junction held 5 bases outside the gene matches. The CDR3 runs to 15 residues. For the CDR3, the DNA is TGCAGCGTTGTTCCCACTAGCGGGGGCCAAGAGACCCAGTACTTC. Translating it yields CSVVPTSGGQETQYF. The full variable domain, in which reference TRBV29-1 and TRBJ2-5 provide the parts outside the CDR3, is SAVISQKPSRDICQRGTSLTIQCQVDSQVTMMFWYRQQPGQSLTLIATANQGSEATYESGFVIDKFPISRPNLTFSTLTVSNMSPEDSSIYLCSVVPTSGGQETQYFGPGTRLLVL.

J is TRBJ1-2 and V is TRBV5-1; possible D gene TRBD1, 5 bases. Germline assignment: CDR1 SGHRS and CDR2 YFSETQ. This CDR3 spans 13 amino acids. Trimming left V 1 base short and J 4 bases short, with 8 bases between. The CDR3 loop reads CASSLMGGYGYTF. The CDR3, as DNA: TGCGCCAGCAGCTTGATGGGGGGCTATGGCTACACCTTC.

This clonotype was picked up one time. The chain has TRBV6-5 and TRBJ1-4; D ambiguous. Between the trimmed V and J ends, which lost 2 bases and 7 bases, there was a span of 14 bases. Per germline, CDR1 MNHEY and CDR2 SVGAGI. This CDR3 comprises 15 residues. In nucleotides, the CDR3 is TGTGCCAGCAGTTACGCTCGGGAGGAGGGTGAAAAACTGTTTTTT. Amino acid sequence: CASSYAREEGEKLFF.

The sample holds many counts of this clonotype. The chain has TRBV25-1 and TRBJ2-7; D perhaps matches TRBD2 (6 bases). CDR3 length equals 15 residues. Germline values: CDR1 MGHDK, CDR2 SYGVNS. V lost 3 bases, J lost 5 bases, and 17 bases lay in between. The CDR3 spells CASSDVAGMFDEQYF. The CDR3 DNA sequence: TGTGCCAGCAGTGATGTTGCGGGAATGTTCGACGAGCAGTACTTC.

The V gene is TRBV12-3 or TRBV12-4, the J gene TRBJ2-5, with D possibly being TRBD2 (6 bases). The CDR3 is 14 amino acids. V was cut by 3 bases and J by 9 bases, with 17 bases left in between. The CDR3 reads CASSFEVGEEAQYF. In DNA, the CDR3 is TGTGCCAGCAGTTTTGAGGTCGGGGAGGAGGCCCAGTACTTC.

The genes are TRBV7-6 and TRBJ2-3; D is unclear. Germline CDR1 SGHVS, CDR2 FNYEAQ. Trimming stripped 5 bases from V and 0 bases from J, with 12 bases between. The CDR3 is made up of 15 amino acids. For the CDR3, the DNA is TGTGCCAGCAGCCCAATACAGACTAGCACAGATACGCAGTATTTT. This sequence encodes CASSPIQTSTDTQYF. Full variable domain (outside the CDR3, taken from reference TRBV7-6 and TRBJ2-3): GAGVSQSPRYKVTKRGQDVALRCDPISGHVSLYWYRQALGQGPEFLTYFNYEAQQDKSGLPNDRFSAERPEGSISTLTIQRTEQRDSAMYRCASSPIQTSTDTQYFGPGTRLTVL.

This clonotype appeared many times. The chain employs TRBV12-3 or TRBV12-4 and TRBJ1-2; 7 bases agree with TRBD1. The CDR3 consists of 12 residues. V trimming: 8 bases; J trimming: 4 bases; junction bases outside the gene matches: 4. The CDR3 protein is CASRQGFYGYTF. CDR3 in DNA: TGTGCCAGCCGACAGGGCTTCTATGGCTACACCTTC.

The chain is built from TRBV14 and TRBJ1-6; 7 nucleotides match TRBD1. CDR3 size: 14 residues. The V gene end was trimmed by 6 bases and the J gene end by 10 bases; junction bases not matched to a gene: 9. Germline values: CDR1 SGHDN, CDR2 FVKESK. In DNA form, the CDR3 reads TGTGCCAGCAGGCGAACAGGGGTTGGGTCACCCCTCCACTTT. It encodes CASRRTGVGSPLHF.

This chain links TRBV29-1 with TRBJ2-1; the match to TRBD1 covers 7 bases. CDR1 SQVTM and CDR2 ANQGSEA come from the germline V gene. With 1 base clipped from V and 7 bases from J, the junction kept 13 bases outside the gene matches. The CDR3 is made up of 16 amino acids. The DNA for the CDR3 is TGCAGCGTTGAAGGTACACAGGGGAGAGGACGGAATGAGCAGTTCTTC. Its protein is CSVEGTQGRGRNEQFF.

This clonotype appeared a few times. The chain uses TRBV20-1 and TRBJ2-3; D remains unclear. With 0 bases removed from V and 0 bases from J, the gap between germline ends came to 7 bases. CDR1 and CDR2 from the germline V gene are DFQATT and SNEGSKA (reference sequence). This CDR3 has 14 amino acids. In DNA, the CDR3 is TGCAGTGCTAGAGATGGTAGGAGCACAGATACGCAGTATTTT. It encodes CSARDGRSTDTQYF.

The chain couples TRBV4-2 to TRBJ2-3; D not resolved. The germline gives CDR1 LGHNA, CDR2 YNFKEQ. The CDR3 length is 17 residues. Trimming pared 0 bases from V and 1 base from J, leaving 14 bases between. CDR3 nucleotides: TGTGCCAGCAGCCAAGAGTTGGGCCGTTTGGGCACAGATACGCAGTATTTT. It codes for CASSQELGRLGTDTQYF.

The chain has TRBV4-1 and TRBJ1-5; 7 nucleotides match TRBD1. Germline V gene sequence: CDR1 MGHRA, CDR2 YSYEKL. J lost 6 bases, V lost 0 bases, and 2 bases had no gene match. CDR3 size: 14 residues. Here the CDR3 reads CASSQEPGGQPQHF. CDR3 nucleotides: TGCGCCAGCAGCCAAGAACCAGGGGGTCAGCCCCAGCATTTT.

This clonotype was counted many times. CDR3 in amino acids: CSARAGADYGYTF. The CDR3 region has the DNA TGCAGTGCTAGAGCAGGGGCAGACTATGGCTACACCTTC. J is TRBJ1-2 and V is TRBV20-1; TRBD1 might be the D (6 bases). CDR1 and CDR2 (germline): DFQATT, SNEGSKA (reference sequence). Trimming stripped 1 base from V and 3 bases from J, with 9 bases between. This CDR3 is built from 13 residues.

This clonotype came up a few times. The rearrangement joins TRBV27 to TRBJ1-4; 10 bases line up with TRBD1. V trimming: 5 bases; J trimming: 7 bases; junction bases outside the gene matches: 4. The germline V gene has CDR1 MNHEY and CDR2 SMNVEV (reference sequence). The CDR3 loop spans 14 amino acids. The CDR3, as DNA: TGTGCCAGCAGTGACAGGGGGCGAGGTGAAAAACTGTTTTTT. Its protein product is CASSDRGRGEKLFF. Full variable domain (outside the CDR3, taken from reference TRBV27 and TRBJ1-4): EAQVTQNPRYLITVTGKKLTVTCSQNMNHEYMSWYRQDPGLGLRQIYYSMNVEVTDKGDVPEGYKVSRKEKRNFPLILESPSPNQTSLYFCASSDRGRGEKLFFGSGTQLSVL.

This sequence joins TRBV6-1 and TRBJ2-3; 7 nucleotides agree with TRBD2. V shed 4 bases and J 3 bases; nucleotides not matched to a gene: 16. The germline V gene encodes CDR1 MNHNS and CDR2 SASEGT. The CDR3 has 18 residues. The CDR3 spells CASSVKGLAGVMTDTQYF. The CDR3 bases are TGTGCCAGCAGTGTAAAAGGTCTGGCGGGGGTTATGACAGATACGCAGTATTTT.

CDR3 DNA: TGTGCCAGCAGCTTGCGGGCCACCCAAATCCGACAGGGCCTATATGGCTACACCTTC. This translates into CASSLRATQIRQGLYGYTF. The V call is TRBV7-2, the J call TRBJ1-2; the match to TRBD1 covers 7 bases. The V gene's germline CDR1 is SGHTA and CDR2 FQGNSA. V lost 3 bases, J lost 5 bases, and 21 bases stayed unmatched. This CDR3 contains 19 residues.

This clonotype appeared a single time. Given a much more abundant clone one base away, this may be a read error. The V gene is TRBV7-9, the J gene TRBJ2-4; no clear D gene. The J call is doubtful: the DNA matches TRBJ2-7 better. This CDR3 spans 13 amino acids. CDR1 is SEHNR and CDR2 is FQNEAQ in the germline V gene (reference sequence). The CDR3 sequence is CASSLTLRYEQYF. CDR3 DNA: TGTGCCAGCAGCTTAACATTGAGGTACGAGCAGTACTTC.

This clonotype has only a few counts. The chain employs TRBV7-2 and TRBJ2-5; 13 positions agree with TRBD2. The germline gives CDR1 SGHTA, CDR2 FQGNSA. V lost 2 bases and J lost 7; bases outside the gene matches: 10. CDR3 length equals 17 residues. This CDR3 reads CASSLIGTSGVSGTQYF. CDR3 nucleotides: TGTGCCAGCAGCTTAATTGGGACTAGCGGGGTGTCGGGGACCCAGTACTTC. Based on the CDR3 plus reference TRBV7-2 and TRBJ2-5, the full variable domain is GAGVSQSPSNKVTEKGKDVELRCDPISGHTALYWYRQSLGQGLEFLIYFQGNSAPDKSGLPSDRFSAERTGGSVSTLTIQRTQQEDSAVYLCASSLIGTSGVSGTQYFGPGTRLLVL.

The CDR3 region is CASRRTGGGEVRAFF. For the CDR3, the DNA is TGTGCCAGCAGACGCACTGGGGGCGGGGAGGTTCGAGCTTTCTTT. The V and J genes are TRBV12-3 or TRBV12-4 and TRBJ1-1; possibly TRBD1 for D (6 bases). The CDR3 spans 15 residues. V dropped 6 bases and J dropped 10 bases, with 24 bases sitting between them.

The chain couples TRBV5-5 to TRBJ1-2; 8 bases map to TRBD1. The CDR3 has 15 amino acids. V trimming: 4 bases; J trimming: 2 bases; junction bases outside the gene matches: 7. CDR1 SGHKS and CDR2 YYEKEE come from the germline V gene (reference sequence). This CDR3 is CASSGDRHVNYGYTF. In DNA form, the CDR3 reads TGTGCCAGCAGCGGGGACAGGCACGTAAACTATGGCTACACCTTC.